This T cell receptor beta chain came from a study of blood T cell repertoires in COVID-19. After removal of 4 bases from V and 2 bases from J, the junction contained 6 bases not matched to a gene. The germline CDR1 and CDR2 sequences are SGHRS and YFSETQ. CDR3 size: 15 residues. As processed by the authors: It was from reference gene primer amplification that nucleated cell counts were estimated. Assay: immunoSEQ multiplex PCR; the TCRdb copy retains only in-frame clones and omits some. V, J and clone size are taken as reported in that table, and D and trimming were inferred from the DNA itself. The sample records just under 55,000 clones, roughly nine tenths being singletons.

The sequencing sample was made of peripheral blood. This chain links TRBV5-1 with TRBJ2-3; TRBD1 agrees at 8 bases. The TCR originated in a man aged 45-60 years with acute or convalescent COVID-19. CDR3 nucleotides: TGCGCCAGCAGCGTGGAGGACAGGGCCACAGATACGCAGTATTTT. Its translation is CASSVEDRATDTQYF.